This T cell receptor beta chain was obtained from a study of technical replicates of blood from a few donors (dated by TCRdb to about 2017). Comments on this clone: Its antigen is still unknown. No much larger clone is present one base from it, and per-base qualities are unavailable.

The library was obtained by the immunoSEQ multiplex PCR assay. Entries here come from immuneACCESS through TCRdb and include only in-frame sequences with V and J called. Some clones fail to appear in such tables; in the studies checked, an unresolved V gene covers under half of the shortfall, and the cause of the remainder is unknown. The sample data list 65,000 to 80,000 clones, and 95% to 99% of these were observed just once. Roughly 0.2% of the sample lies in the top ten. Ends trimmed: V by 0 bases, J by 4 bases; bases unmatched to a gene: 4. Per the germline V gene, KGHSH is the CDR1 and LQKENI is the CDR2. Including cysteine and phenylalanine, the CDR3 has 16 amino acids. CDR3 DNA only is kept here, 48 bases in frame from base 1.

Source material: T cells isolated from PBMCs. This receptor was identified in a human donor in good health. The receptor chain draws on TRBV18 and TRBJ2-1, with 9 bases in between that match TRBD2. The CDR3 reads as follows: CASSPPTSGQYNEQFF. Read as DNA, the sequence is TGTGCCAGCTCACCACCCACTAGCGGGCAGTACAATGAGCAGTTCTTC. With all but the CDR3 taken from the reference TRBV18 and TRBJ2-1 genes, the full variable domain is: NAGVMQNPRHLVRRRGQEARLRCSPMKGHSHVYWYRQLPEEGLKFMVYLQKENIIDESGMPKERFSAEFPKEGPSILRIQQVVRGDSAAYFCASSPPTSGQYNEQFFGPGTRLTVL.